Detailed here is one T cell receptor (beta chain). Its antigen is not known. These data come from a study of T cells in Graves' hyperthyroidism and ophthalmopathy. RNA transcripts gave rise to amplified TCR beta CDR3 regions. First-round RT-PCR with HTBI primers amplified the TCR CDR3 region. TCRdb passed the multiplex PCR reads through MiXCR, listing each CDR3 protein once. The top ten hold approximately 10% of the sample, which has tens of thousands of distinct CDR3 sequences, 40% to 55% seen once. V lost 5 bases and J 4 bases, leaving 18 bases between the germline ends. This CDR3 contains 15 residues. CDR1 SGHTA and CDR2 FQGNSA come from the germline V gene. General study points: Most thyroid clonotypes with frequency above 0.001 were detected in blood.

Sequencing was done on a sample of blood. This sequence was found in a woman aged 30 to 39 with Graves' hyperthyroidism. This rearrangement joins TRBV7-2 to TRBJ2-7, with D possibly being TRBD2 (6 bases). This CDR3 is CASSPGEAVPYEQYF. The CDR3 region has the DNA TGTGCCAGCAGCCCGGGGGAGGCTGTCCCGTACGAGCAGTACTTC.